This is a list of T cell receptor beta chains from one sample in a study of cytomegalovirus exposure and HLA in healthy donors. The protocol was immunoSEQ multiplex PCR, while the TCRdb copy is restricted to in-frame clones and leaves out a portion. The table lists about 150,000 clones, roughly 80% of them singletons. Sequencing used PBMCs. The source is a woman in her forties in good health and CMV-seropositive. The CDR3 runs from the conserved cysteine through the conserved F or W. The D gene is left open where the match is weak.

V,D,J,DNA,CDR3
TRBV27,NA,TRBJ2-7,TGTGCCAGCAGAAAACTAACGTCCGGGACTGGGAGCTCCTACGAGCAGTACTTC,CASRKLTSGTGSSYEQYF
TRBV29-1,NA,TRBJ2-1,TGCAGCGTTGGAGGGCGGGACCGCTCCTACAATGAGCAGTTCTTC,CSVGGRDRSYNEQFF
TRBV28,TRBD2,TRBJ2-3,TGTGCCAGCAGTTTACCCAGCGGGGGCTTCACAGATACGCAGTATTTT,CASSLPSGGFTDTQYF
TRBV27,NA,TRBJ1-2,TGTGCCAGCAGTCCCGTGGGGCGAACGGGCTATGGCTACACCTTC,CASSPVGRTGYGYTF
TRBV21-1,NA,TRBJ2-7,TGTGCCAGCACCGGCCGGGACTCAATCCGGACTAGCGGGTTGACCTACGAGCAGTACTTC,CASTGRDSIRTSGLTYEQYF
TRBV10-3,NA,TRBJ2-1,TGTGCCATCAGTGTGAGGGAAGATAGCTCCTACAATGAGCAGTTCTTC,CAISVREDSSYNEQFF
TRBV5-8,TRBD1,TRBJ1-1,TGTGCCAGCAGCTTGACAGGGGGGCACACTGAAGCTTTCTTT,CASSLTGGHTEAFF
TRBV28,TRBD1,TRBJ2-7,TGTGCCAGCTCAGCACAGGGGGCGATAGCCTACGAGCAGTACTTC,CASSAQGAIAYEQYF
TRBV2,TRBD2,TRBJ2-3,TGTGCCAGCAGTGCTACTAGCGGGAGAGGCACAGATACGCAGTATTTT,CASSATSGRGTDTQYF
TRBV29-1,NA,TRBJ2-7,TGCAGCGTGCCCGGACAGTACGGGTACGAGCAGTACTTC,CSVPGQYGYEQYF